The next 11 T cell receptor beta chains were all read from a single sample in a study of blood T cell repertoires in COVID-19. TCRdb's copy holds only in-frame clones and misses some; the assay was immunoSEQ multiplex PCR. The sample holds hundreds of thousands of clones; 70% to 90% are singletons and the top ten take over 1.5%. Sequences were obtained from PBMCs or T cells enriched from blood (not recorded which). All receptors derive from a woman aged 18-29 years with acute COVID-19.

The chain uses TRBV28 and TRBJ2-7; the match to TRBD2 covers 13 bases. CDR1 and CDR2 (germline): MDHEN, SYDVKM. The CDR3 contains 16 residues. Germline trimming cut 1 base from V and 5 bases from J; bases unmatched to any gene: 5. The CDR3 loop is CASSLSGLAGADEQYF. The CDR3, as DNA: TGTGCCAGCAGTTTATCAGGACTAGCGGGAGCCGACGAGCAGTACTTC. The full variable domain, its missing parts supplied by reference TRBV28 and TRBJ2-7, is DVKVTQSSRYLVKRTGEKVFLECVQDMDHENMFWYRQDPGLGLRLIYFSYDVKMKEKGDIPEGYSVSREKKERFSLILESASTNQTSMYLCASSLSGLAGADEQYFGPGTRLTVT.

The chain couples TRBV6-6 to TRBJ2-3; 7 nucleotides line up with TRBD2. Germline lookup yields CDR1 MNHNY and CDR2 SVGAGI (reference sequence). Losses at the gene ends were 5 bases for V and 5 bases for J; bases not matched to a gene: 13. The length of the CDR3 is 16 residues. CDR3 amino acids: CASSPKPGLWVDTQYF. The CDR3 bases are TGTGCCAGCAGTCCTAAGCCGGGACTATGGGTAGATACGCAGTATTTT.

The rearrangement links TRBV7-9 to TRBJ2-6, with a weak D call TRBD2 (6 bases). Germline-derived CDR1 and CDR2 are SEHNR and FQNEAQ (reference sequence). The V end lost 6 bases, the J end lost 2 bases, and 17 bases lay between the germline ends. The CDR3 has 17 amino acids. The CDR3 loop is CASRPRESLPGANVLTF. The CDR3 DNA sequence: TGTGCCAGCAGGCCCCGGGAGTCTCTTCCTGGGGCCAACGTCCTGACTTTC.

The genes are TRBV7-9 and TRBJ2-7, with D possibly being TRBD1 (6 bases). Trimming left V 5 bases short and J 1 base short, with 12 bases between. This CDR3 has 14 residues. Germline V gene data show CDR1 as SEHNR and CDR2 as FQNEAQ (reference sequence). In DNA, the CDR3 is TGTGCCAGCAGCCATCAGGGGTTATCCTACGAGCAGTACTTC. It specifies CASSHQGLSYEQYF.

The chain joins TRBV6-4 to TRBJ2-1; 8 bases agree with TRBD1. With V trimmed by 2 bases and J by 8 bases, 26 bases remained unmatched. This CDR3 region has 21 residues. The germline gives CDR1 MRHNA, CDR2 SNTAGT. The CDR3 DNA sequence: TGTGCCAGCAGTGACAAGACAGGGGCTATGAGCCGTTTGGTCAGGGGCTATGAGCAGTTCTTC. Its translation: CASSDKTGAMSRLVRGYEQFF.

V and J are TRBV6-2 or TRBV6-3 and TRBJ2-7, with TRBD2 identical over 9 bases. The germline CDR1 and CDR2 sequences are MNHEY and SVGEGT. The CDR3 consists of 19 residues. V lost 0 bases to trimming and J lost 4 bases; unmatched junction nucleotides: 16. CDR3 sequence reads: CASSYSRGGELAGAYEQYF. The CDR3 DNA reads as TGTGCCAGCAGTTACTCGAGAGGGGGAGAATTAGCGGGAGCGTACGAGCAGTACTTC.

A word on this clone: The same CDR3 arises from other DNA sequences in this sample as well. The chain recombines TRBV2 with TRBJ1-2, with a tentative D call TRBD1 (5 bases). Trimming removed 3 bases from V and 2 bases from J, with 7 bases in between. Germline CDR1 SNHLY, CDR2 FYNNEI. The CDR3 totals 13 residues. CDR3 region: CASSEGQNYGYTF. DNA for the CDR3: TGTGCCAGCAGTGAGGGGCAAAACTATGGCTACACCTTC.

The chain recombines TRBV5-1 with TRBJ2-5; D is perhaps TRBD2 (6 bases). V lost 4 bases, J lost 1 base, and 26 bases lay in between. This CDR3 comprises 19 residues. CDR1 and CDR2 from the germline V gene are SGHRS and YFSETQ. DNA of the CDR3: TGCGCCAGCAGCCCGGGCAGGAGCCGCGGCGGGGCAATCCAAGAGACCCAGTACTTC. It codes for CASSPGRSRGGAIQETQYF.

This chain links TRBV29-1 with TRBJ1-2; D call uncertain. V was pared by 3 bases and J by 6 bases, with 11 bases between. CDR3 length: 12 residues. The germline V gene encodes CDR1 SQVTM and CDR2 ANQGSEA. The CDR3 protein is CSVELRRDGYTF. For the CDR3, the DNA is TGCAGCGTTGAGCTAAGGCGGGATGGCTACACCTTC.

A single count supports this clone. The V gene is TRBV7-9, the J gene TRBJ1-3, with D unresolved. Trimming left V 1 base short and J 6 bases short, with 7 bases between. From germline, CDR1 is SEHNR and CDR2 FQNEAQ (reference sequence). There are 13 residues in the CDR3. CDR3 sequence reads: CASSLGKQNTIYF. The CDR3 coding sequence is TGTGCCAGCAGCTTAGGAAAGCAAAACACCATATATTTT.

The chain is built from TRBV10-1 and TRBJ2-3; no definite D call. With 5 bases removed from V and 6 bases from J, the gap between germline ends came to 12 bases. Germline assignment: CDR1 WNHNN and CDR2 SYGVQD (reference sequence). The length of the CDR3 is 13 residues. In DNA, the CDR3 is TGCGCCAGCAGTTCAGTTAACGTCGATACGCAGTATTTT. Translated, it gives CASSSVNVDTQYF.